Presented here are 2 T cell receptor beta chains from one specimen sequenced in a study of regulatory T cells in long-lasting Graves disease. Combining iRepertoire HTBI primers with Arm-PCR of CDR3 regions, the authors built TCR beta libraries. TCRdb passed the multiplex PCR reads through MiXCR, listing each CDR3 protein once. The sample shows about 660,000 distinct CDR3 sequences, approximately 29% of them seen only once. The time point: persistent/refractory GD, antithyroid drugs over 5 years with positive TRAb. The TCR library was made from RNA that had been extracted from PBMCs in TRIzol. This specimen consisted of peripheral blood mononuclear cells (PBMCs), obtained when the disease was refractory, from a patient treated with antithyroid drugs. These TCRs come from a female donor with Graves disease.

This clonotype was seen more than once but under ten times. CDR3 bases: TGTGCCAGCAGTTACTCGACTCCAGGGGGCTTTCAGAACACTGAAGCTTTCTTT. Translation: CASSYSTPGGFQNTEAFF. The rearrangement joins TRBV6-5 to TRBJ1-1; 8 positions match TRBD1. V was pared by 0 bases and J by 1 base, with 10 bases of the junction left unmatched. The germline V gene has CDR1 MNHEY and CDR2 SVGAGI. There are 18 residues in the CDR3.

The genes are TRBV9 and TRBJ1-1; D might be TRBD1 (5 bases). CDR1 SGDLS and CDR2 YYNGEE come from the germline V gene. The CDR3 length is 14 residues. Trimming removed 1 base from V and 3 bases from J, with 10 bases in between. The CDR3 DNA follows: TGTGCCAGCAGCGTACAAGGGGCTGACACTGAAGCTTTCTTT. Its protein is CASSVQGADTEAFF.